This TCR beta chain originates from a study of OX40 agonist ivuxolimab in advanced cancers. Only in-frame clones appear in the TCRdb table, and some are missing; sequencing was by immunoSEQ multiplex PCR. This table has under 75,000 clones, approximately 88% appearing once. People who had autoimmune disease history or systemic immunosuppression were excluded. V lost 1 base, J lost 1 base, and 5 bases lay in between. The germline V gene encodes CDR1 SGHRS and CDR2 YFSETQ. The CDR3 has 13 residues. In the case of this clone: Additional DNA sequences in this sample encode the identical CDR3.

Sample: CD4+ or CD8+ T cells sorted from blood, taken in a trial of the OX40 agonist ivuxolimab. V is TRBV5-1 and J is TRBJ1-1; tentative D call: TRBD1 (5 bases). The clonotype comes from an adult with an advanced solid tumor such as melanoma, head and neck, liver or kidney cancer. DNA for the CDR3: TGCGCCAGCAGCTTGCAGGGGAACACTGAAGCTTTCTTT. Protein: CASSLQGNTEAFF.